The 24 T cell receptor beta chains reported below all come from one sample, sequenced in a study of T-cell reconstitution after alpha-beta-depleted transplantation in children. Library preparation (for TCRbeta) was performed with unique molecular identifiers. TCRdb processed the PCR reads anew with MiXCR; each CDR3 protein has one entry. The sample shows about 610,000 distinct CDR3 sequences, about 10% of them seen only once. Specimen: PBMCs from the stem cell graft donor, collected from the stem cell graft. The source is a human donor who donated a stem cell graft to a child with acute myeloid leukemia.

There are many counts of this clonotype. V usage is TRBV2 and J usage is TRBJ1-6; 8 bases map to TRBD1. After removal of 6 bases from V and 10 bases from J, the junction contained 11 bases not matched to a gene. In germline, CDR1 is SNHLY, CDR2 FYNNEI. There are 15 residues in the CDR3. As DNA, the CDR3 is TGTGCCAGCAGACTTGGACAGGGACTAAGCTCACCCCTCCACTTT. Its protein product is CASRLGQGLSSPLHF.

The chain links TRBV5-1 to TRBJ1-5, with a weak D call TRBD1 (5 bases). Germline CDR1 SGHRS, CDR2 YFSETQ. The V gene lost 3 bases and the J gene lost 0 bases, with 13 bases spanning the gap. The CDR3 consists of 16 residues. The CDR3 sequence is CASSSRQTFSNQPQHF. As DNA, the CDR3 is TGCGCCAGCAGCTCTAGACAGACCTTTAGCAATCAGCCCCAGCATTTT.

This clonotype was counted between two and nine times. V gene TRBV6-1 combines with J gene TRBJ1-4; tentatively, D is TRBD1 (5 bases). CDR1 and CDR2 from the germline V gene are MNHNS and SASEGT. This CDR3 region has 17 residues. V lost 5 bases, J lost 8 bases, and 24 bases lay in between. CDR3 residues: CASSTPGGHLRSEKLFF. The CDR3 nucleotides read TGTGCCAGCAGTACCCCGGGTGGACACCTTCGATCCGAAAAACTGTTTTTT.

This clonotype came up many times. The chain couples TRBV7-2 to TRBJ2-2, with D possibly being TRBD2 (6 bases). Trimming removed 1 base at V and 1 base at J, with 10 bases between. The CDR3 consists of 16 residues. Looked up from germline, CDR1 is SGHTA and CDR2 is FQGNSA. The chain's CDR3 is CASSLVGGENTGELFF. In nucleotides, the CDR3 is TGTGCCAGCAGCTTAGTAGGAGGGGAGAACACCGGGGAGCTGTTTTTT.

The V and J genes are TRBV19 and TRBJ1-1; D is uncertain. The CDR3 runs to 14 residues. The V gene lost 5 bases and the J gene lost 4 bases, with 14 bases spanning the gap. Germline-derived CDR1 and CDR2 are LNHDA and SQIVND (reference sequence). CDR3 sequence (DNA): TGTGCCAGTAGTCCGGCCCTACAGTTCACTGAAGCTTTCTTT. Amino acid sequence: CASSPALQFTEAFF.

This chain links TRBV20-1 with TRBJ1-2; D is ambiguous. From germline, CDR1 is DFQATT and CDR2 SNEGSKA (reference sequence). This CDR3 spans 13 amino acids. Trimming took 0 bases from V and 5 from J, leaving 10 bases between them. CDR3 residues: CSARDKGPYGYTF. The DNA for the CDR3 is TGCAGTGCTAGAGATAAGGGCCCTTATGGCTACACCTTC.

This clonotype has more than one count but fewer than ten. The V and J genes are TRBV7-9 and TRBJ1-6; D ambiguous. CDR3 size: 14 residues. V was clipped by 1 base and J by 7 bases, with 8 bases between them. Per the germline V gene, CDR1 is SEHNR and CDR2 is FQNEAQ (reference sequence). The CDR3 here is CASSLEASNSPLHF. DNA of the CDR3: TGTGCCAGCAGCTTAGAGGCCAGCAATTCACCCCTCCACTTT.

The table lists this clonotype with a few counts. This sequence joins TRBV29-1 and TRBJ2-7; weak D call: TRBD2 (5 bases). CDR1 and CDR2 (germline): SQVTM, ANQGSEA. The CDR3 contains 11 residues. The V and J ends lost 6 bases and 9 bases respectively, with 15 bases between them. CDR3 in amino acids: CSVRVEGGQYF. In DNA form, the CDR3 reads TGCAGCGTGCGGGTTGAGGGTGGGCAGTACTTC.

The sample holds many counts of this clonotype. CDR3 in amino acids: CASSLIGAGTYNEQFF. In DNA form, the CDR3 reads TGCGCCAGCAGCTTGATAGGAGCGGGTACCTACAATGAGCAGTTCTTC. V usage is TRBV5-1 and J usage is TRBJ2-1, with D tentatively TRBD2 (6 bases). Germline-derived CDR1 and CDR2 are SGHRS and YFSETQ. Between the trimmed V and J ends, which lost 1 base and 2 bases, there was a span of 13 bases. The CDR3 runs 16 residues.

This clonotype was observed a handful of times. The chain uses TRBV4-3 and TRBJ2-1; 7 bases line up with TRBD1. Germline V gene lookup returns CDR1 LGHNA and CDR2 YSLEER. V was pared by 1 base and J by 4 bases, with 13 bases of the junction left unmatched. The CDR3 extends over 18 amino acids. CDR3 loop: CASSQVIGTQGQYNEQFF. The CDR3 DNA is TGCGCCAGCAGCCAAGTTATAGGGACACAGGGGCAGTACAATGAGCAGTTCTTC.

The table lists this clonotype with many counts. A much larger clone differs by one base, so this may be a read error. This chain uses TRBV6-2 or TRBV6-3 with TRBJ2-1; D not resolved. The germline V gene has CDR1 MNHEY and CDR2 SVGEGT. V lost 6 bases and J 6 bases, leaving 9 bases between the germline ends. The CDR3 consists of 12 residues. CDR3 sequence (DNA): TGTGCCAGCAGCCCCCTTAGCAATGAGCAGTTCTTC. Amino acids: CASSPLSNEQFF.

This chain uses TRBV7-2 with TRBJ2-7, with TRBD2 as a possible D gene (6 bases). V shed 8 bases and J shed 3 bases, with 17 bases lying between them. The CDR3 loop spans 14 amino acids. The V gene's germline CDR1 is SGHTA and CDR2 FQGNSA. The CDR3 loop is CASGQETSIYEQYF. In DNA, the CDR3 is TGTGCCAGCGGCCAAGAGACTAGTATCTACGAGCAGTACTTC.

V usage is TRBV2 and J usage is TRBJ2-2; D uncertain. This CDR3 contains 12 residues. Germline lookup yields CDR1 SNHLY and CDR2 FYNNEI. Trimming left V 7 bases short and J 6 bases short, with 9 bases between. This CDR3 reads CASKFQAGELFF. The CDR3 nucleotides are TGTGCCAGCAAGTTCCAGGCCGGGGAGCTGTTTTTT.

The gene calls are TRBV20-1 and TRBJ1-2, with D hard to call. Germline CDR1 DFQATT, CDR2 SNEGSKA (reference sequence). The length of the CDR3 is 11 residues. V dropped 0 bases and J dropped 8 bases, with 7 bases sitting between them. CDR3 loop: CSARDNDGYTF. The CDR3 DNA reads TGCAGTGCTAGAGATAATGACGGCTACACCTTC.

The chain carries TRBV27 and TRBJ2-2, with 16 nucleotides matching TRBD2. V shed 8 bases and J 1 base; nucleotides not matched to a gene: 7. CDR1 is MNHEY and CDR2 is SMNVEV in the germline V gene (reference sequence). This CDR3 comprises 18 residues. The CDR3 loop is CASARGLAGGMNTGELFF. The CDR3 nucleotides are TGTGCCAGCGCACGGGGACTAGCGGGGGGGATGAACACCGGGGAGCTGTTTTTT.

This clonotype was detected a few times. An end of the junction does not agree with germline; a read error may underlie this. V usage is TRBV7-7 and J usage is TRBJ2-7; TRBD2 is a possible D gene (6 bases). From germline, CDR1 is SSHAT and CDR2 FNYEAQ (reference sequence). The CDR3 contains 14 residues. The DNA for the CDR3 is TGTGCTAGCAGCTTAGAGGCGGAGGGCTACGAGCAGTACTTC. It translates to CASSLEAEGYEQYF. The complete variable domain, with remaining parts taken from reference TRBV7-7 and TRBJ2-7, reads GAGVSQSPRYKVTKRGQDVTLRCDPISSHATLYWYQQALGQGPEFLTYFNYEAQPDKSGLPSDRFSAERPEGSISTLTIQRTEQRDSAMYRCASSLEAEGYEQYFGPGTRLTVT.

The sample holds many counts of this clonotype. The chain couples TRBV12-3 or TRBV12-4 to TRBJ1-3; no clear D gene. V was clipped by 2 bases and J by 0 bases, with 11 bases between them. This CDR3 region has 16 residues. The CDR3 here is CASSLFQAYSGNTIYF. Here the CDR3 DNA reads TGTGCCAGCAGTTTATTTCAGGCGTACTCTGGAAACACCATATATTTT.

This clonotype was counted a few times. V gene TRBV24-1 combines with J gene TRBJ2-3; 7 bases line up with TRBD2. CDR3 size: 15 residues. J was trimmed by 2 bases and V by 3 bases; bases with no gene match: 4. Germline-derived CDR1 and CDR2 are KGHDR and SFDVKD. CDR3 nucleotides: TGTGCCACCAGTGATCCAAAGCGGGACACAGATACGCAGTATTTT. This codes for CATSDPKRDTDTQYF.

The CDR3 protein is CASGETGVNEQFF. CDR3 sequence (DNA): TGTGCCAGCGGAGAGACAGGGGTAAATGAGCAGTTCTTC. The chain has TRBV6-4 and TRBJ2-1, with 8 bases fitting TRBD1. The CDR3 runs to 13 residues. CDR1 is MRHNA, CDR2 SNTAGT, per germline. The junction had 7 bases not matched to a gene; V was cut back by 8 bases and J by 7 bases.

This chain links TRBV2 with TRBJ2-2, with unresolved D. Germline-derived CDR1 and CDR2 are SNHLY and FYNNEI. CDR3 length equals 12 residues. Trimming removed 6 bases at V and 1 base at J, with 3 bases between. In DNA, the CDR3 is TGTGCCAGCAGGTGGAACACCGGGGAGCTGTTTTTT. Protein sequence: CASRWNTGELFF.

J is TRBJ2-5 and V is TRBV7-2, with a weak D call TRBD2 (6 bases). The CDR3 is made up of 14 amino acids. V was pared by 5 bases and J by 6 bases, with 16 bases between. Germline V gene lookup returns CDR1 SGHTA and CDR2 FQGNSA. The DNA for the CDR3 is TGTGCCAGCAGCCCGGACGGAGGGCAGAAGACCCAGTACTTC. This sequence encodes CASSPDGGQKTQYF.

The rearrangement joins TRBV29-1 to TRBJ1-1, with D possibly matching TRBD1 (5 bases). Germline-derived CDR1 and CDR2 are SQVTM and ANQGSEA. V shed 2 bases and J shed 0 bases, with 7 bases lying between them. There are 13 residues in the CDR3. CDR3 bases: TGCAGCGTTGAACTACAGGTGAACACTGAAGCTTTCTTT. Translating gives CSVELQVNTEAFF. The full variable domain, in which reference TRBV29-1 and TRBJ1-1 provide the parts outside the CDR3, is SAVISQKPSRDICQRGTSLTIQCQVDSQVTMMFWYRQQPGQSLTLIATANQGSEATYESGFVIDKFPISRPNLTFSTLTVSNMSPEDSSIYLCSVELQVNTEAFFGQGTRLTVV.

V usage is TRBV7-2 and J usage is TRBJ2-4; a possible D gene is TRBD2 (7 bases). This CDR3 comprises 17 residues. Per the germline V gene, CDR1 is SGHTA and CDR2 is FQGNSA. The V end was cut by 4 bases, the J end by 6 bases, with 22 bases between. The CDR3 region is CASSSPQGREIINIQYF. In nucleotides, the CDR3 is TGTGCCAGCAGCTCCCCCCAGGGGCGGGAGATTATAAACATTCAGTACTTC.

V gene TRBV5-1 combines with J gene TRBJ2-1; 7 bases fit TRBD2. The CDR3 loop spans 14 amino acids. Germline V gene data show CDR1 as SGHRS and CDR2 as YFSETQ. Trimming removed 7 bases from V and 8 bases from J; junction bases left unmatched: 12. CDR3 amino acids: CASAETSGNYEQFF. The CDR3 nucleotides are TGCGCCAGCGCGGAAACCAGCGGGAACTATGAGCAGTTCTTC.